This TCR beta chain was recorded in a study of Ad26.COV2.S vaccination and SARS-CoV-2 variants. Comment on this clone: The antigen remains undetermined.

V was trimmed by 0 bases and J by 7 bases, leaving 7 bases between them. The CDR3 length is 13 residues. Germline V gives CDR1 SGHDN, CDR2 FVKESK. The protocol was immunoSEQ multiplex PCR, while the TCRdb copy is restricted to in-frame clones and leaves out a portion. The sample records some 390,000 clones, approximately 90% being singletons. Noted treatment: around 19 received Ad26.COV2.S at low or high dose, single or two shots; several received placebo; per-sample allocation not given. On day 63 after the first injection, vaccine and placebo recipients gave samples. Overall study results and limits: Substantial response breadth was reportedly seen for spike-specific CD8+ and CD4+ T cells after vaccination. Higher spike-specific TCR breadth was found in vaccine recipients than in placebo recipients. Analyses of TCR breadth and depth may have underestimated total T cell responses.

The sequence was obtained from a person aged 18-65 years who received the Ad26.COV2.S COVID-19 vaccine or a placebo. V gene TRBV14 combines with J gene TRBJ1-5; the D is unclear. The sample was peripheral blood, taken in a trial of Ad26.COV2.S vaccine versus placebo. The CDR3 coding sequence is TGTGCCAGCAGCCAAGATAGTCTCCAGCCCCAGCATTTT. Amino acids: CASSQDSLQPQHF.